The T cell receptor beta chain under discussion was sequenced for a study of Graves' ophthalmopathy and Graves' hyperthyroidism. Study outcomes and limitations: Blood also held most thyroid clonotypes expanded above 0.001 frequency.

Every ophthalmopathy donor presented moderate-to-severe activity, CAS ≥3, NOSPECS ≥4 and duration under 3 months. Fresh peripheral blood, around 10 ml, was the PBMC source. In this sample, this clonotype turned up a few times. Its antigen is still unknown. A much bigger clone sits one base away, suggesting this may be a read error. From RNA, the CDR3 regions of TCR beta chains were amplified and sequenced. RT-PCR was first run with HTBI primers, then multiplex PCR in a second round. TCRdb called the multiplex PCR reads again in MiXCR, with one record for every CDR3 protein. The profile shows around 340,000 distinct CDR3 sequences, 17% of them singletons. The CDR3 loop spans 15 amino acids. CDR1 is MNHNS and CDR2 is SASEGT in the germline V gene.

The TCR sequence derives from an adult man with Graves' ophthalmopathy. The rearrangement uses TRBV6-1 and TRBJ1-2, with TRBD1 as a possible D gene (6 bases). Sequenced input: peripheral blood. The CDR3, as DNA: TGTGTCAGCACCTCGGGGGCAGCAACTAACTATGGCTACACCTTC. Residues: CVSTSGAATNYGYTF.